A selection of T cell receptor beta chains follows, all from one sample in a study of CD8 T cells in ankylosing spondylitis. TCRdb used MiXCR to reprocess the 5' RACE reads, holding one entry per CDR3 protein. In the table there are some 800,000 distinct CDR3 sequences, approximately 12% of which are singletons. Sequencing was done on a sample of blood, either unsorted or a sorted T cell fraction (not recorded which). The source is a male donor with ankylosing spondylitis. Both conserved end residues are part of each CDR3. Each record gives: CDR3 protein, J gene, V gene, clone size. Size is stated for part of the rows, as once, few or many counts, or as a class when the clone is expanded.

CDR3aa: CASSLILGSTGKKNIQYF
j_gene: TRBJ2-4
v_gene: TRBV4-2
abundance: .

CDR3aa: CASSQQSFNQPQHF
j_gene: TRBJ1-5
v_gene: TRBV4-1
abundance: .

CDR3aa: CATSDSRVPEAFF
j_gene: TRBJ1-1
v_gene: TRBV24-1
abundance: .

CDR3aa: CASSLAQTVTGNFTGELFF
j_gene: TRBJ2-2
v_gene: TRBV12-3/TRBV12-4
abundance: few

CDR3aa: CASSFAPGRINEKLFF
j_gene: TRBJ1-4
v_gene: TRBV5-1
abundance: many

CDR3aa: CASSEQPPPYNEQFF
j_gene: TRBJ2-1
v_gene: TRBV6-1
abundance: few

CDR3aa: CASSQYLRAEFF
j_gene: TRBJ2-1
v_gene: TRBV12-3/TRBV12-4
abundance: few

CDR3aa: CASSYLDRAAYEQYF
j_gene: TRBJ2-7
v_gene: TRBV6-5
abundance: .

CDR3aa: CAISSRDLGYEQYF
j_gene: TRBJ2-7
v_gene: TRBV10-3
abundance: few

CDR3aa: CASSGRTGQETQYF
j_gene: TRBJ2-5
v_gene: TRBV5-1
abundance: few

CDR3aa: CASRDVSSYEQYF
j_gene: TRBJ2-7
v_gene: TRBV7-2
abundance: few

CDR3aa: CAISSTQAGPENIQYF
j_gene: TRBJ2-4
v_gene: TRBV10-3
abundance: .

CDR3aa: CASSLAGGFGYTF
j_gene: TRBJ1-2
v_gene: TRBV7-9
abundance: many

CDR3aa: CASSYWSGGNTEAFF
j_gene: TRBJ1-1
v_gene: TRBV6-5
abundance: many

CDR3aa: CASSRLDYNEQFF
j_gene: TRBJ2-1
v_gene: TRBV5-1
abundance: few

CDR3aa: CASSYSRTVLSGANVLTF
j_gene: TRBJ2-6
v_gene: TRBV6-5
abundance: few

CDR3aa: CATSRDTGGPDEQYF
j_gene: TRBJ2-7
v_gene: TRBV15
abundance: .

CDR3aa: CSVSTADRDGTYEQYF
j_gene: TRBJ2-7
v_gene: TRBV29-1
abundance: many

CDR3aa: CASRTVNYGYTF
j_gene: TRBJ1-2
v_gene: TRBV6-5
abundance: many

CDR3aa: CASSPAGSPGRVSTDTQYF
j_gene: TRBJ2-3
v_gene: TRBV5-1
abundance: many

CDR3aa: CASSSRPSGGPNEREKLFF
j_gene: TRBJ1-4
v_gene: TRBV11-2
abundance: few

CDR3aa: CASSIRDRGRNEQYF
j_gene: TRBJ2-7
v_gene: TRBV12-3/TRBV12-4
abundance: .

CDR3aa: CASSAGLAGGDNEQFF
j_gene: TRBJ2-1
v_gene: TRBV5-1
abundance: .

CDR3aa: CASSPQAGWSYNEQFF
j_gene: TRBJ2-1
v_gene: TRBV18
abundance: .

CDR3aa: CSGLAGGANTGELFF
j_gene: TRBJ2-2
v_gene: TRBV20-1
abundance: few

CDR3aa: CASSPQGMSNQPQHF
j_gene: TRBJ1-5
v_gene: TRBV23-1
abundance: .

CDR3aa: CSARDLSSYEQYF
j_gene: TRBJ2-7
v_gene: TRBV20-1
abundance: many

CDR3aa: CASSLTGGVDIQYF
j_gene: TRBJ2-4
v_gene: TRBV11-1
abundance: .

CDR3aa: CSASPGRYRYEQYF
j_gene: TRBJ2-7
v_gene: TRBV20-1
abundance: few

CDR3aa: CASSNYLLTQEHYNEQFF
j_gene: TRBJ2-1
v_gene: TRBV5-6
abundance: .

CDR3aa: CASSPGQISDTQYF
j_gene: TRBJ2-3
v_gene: TRBV7-2
abundance: .

CDR3aa: CASSLGLFSYNEQFF
j_gene: TRBJ2-1
v_gene: TRBV7-2
abundance: many

CDR3aa: CSARVPDYEQYF
j_gene: TRBJ2-7
v_gene: TRBV20-1
abundance: few